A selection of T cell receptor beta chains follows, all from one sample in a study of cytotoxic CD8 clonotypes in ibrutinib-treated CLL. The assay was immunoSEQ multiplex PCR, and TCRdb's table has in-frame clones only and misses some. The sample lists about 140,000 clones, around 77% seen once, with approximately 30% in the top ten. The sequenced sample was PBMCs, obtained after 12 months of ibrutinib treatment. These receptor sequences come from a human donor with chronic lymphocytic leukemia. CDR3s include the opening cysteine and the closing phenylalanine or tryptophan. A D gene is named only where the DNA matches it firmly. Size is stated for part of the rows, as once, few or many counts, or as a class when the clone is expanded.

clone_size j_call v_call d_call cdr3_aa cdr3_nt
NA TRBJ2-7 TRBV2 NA CASRANSYEQYF TGTGCCAGCAGGGCAAATTCCTACGAGCAGTACTTC
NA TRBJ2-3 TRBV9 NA CASSATDTQYF TGTGCCAGCAGCGCCACAGATACGCAGTATTTT
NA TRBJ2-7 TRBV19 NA CASRPDPGSGHEQYF TGTGCCAGTAGGCCAGACCCGGGTAGCGGCCACGAGCAGTACTTC
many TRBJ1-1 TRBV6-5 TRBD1 CASSRDRATEAFF TGTGCCAGCAGCCGGGACAGGGCCACTGAAGCTTTCTTT
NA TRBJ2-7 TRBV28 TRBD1 CASSRPGQGSYEQYF TGTGCCAGCAGCCGGCCGGGACAGGGATCCTACGAGCAGTACTTC
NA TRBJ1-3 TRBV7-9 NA CASSLEAGKDTIYF TGTGCCAGCAGCTTAGAAGCAGGGAAGGACACCATATATTTT
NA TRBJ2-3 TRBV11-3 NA CASSSGGSSTDTQYF TGTGCCAGCAGCTCCGGGGGTTCTAGCACAGATACGCAGTATTTT
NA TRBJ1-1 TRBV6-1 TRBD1 CASTSTGRLTEAFF TGTGCCAGTACCTCGACAGGGAGGCTCACTGAAGCTTTCTTT
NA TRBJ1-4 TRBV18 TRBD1 CASSSGQGAYEKLFF TGTGCCAGCTCATCCGGACAGGGGGCTTATGAAAAACTGTTTTTT
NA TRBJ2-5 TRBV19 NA CASSTLTWQETQYF TGTGCCAGTAGTACCCTAACATGGCAAGAGACCCAGTACTTC
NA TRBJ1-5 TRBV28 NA CASSPDRRNQPQHF TGTGCCAGCAGTCCTGACAGACGCAATCAGCCCCAGCATTTT
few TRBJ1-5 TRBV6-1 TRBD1 CASSGGQGHNQPQHF TGTGCCAGCAGTGGTGGACAGGGCCACAATCAGCCCCAGCATTTT
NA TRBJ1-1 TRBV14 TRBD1 CASSPEGGTGFTNTEAFF TGTGCCAGCAGCCCCGAAGGAGGGACAGGATTCACGAACACTGAAGCTTTCTTT
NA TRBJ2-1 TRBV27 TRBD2 CASSPDLVGGPIYNEQFF TGTGCCAGCAGTCCTGACCTGGTGGGAGGGCCGATCTACAATGAGCAGTTCTTC
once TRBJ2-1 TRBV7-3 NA CASSPRGRDNEQFF TGTGCCAGCAGCCCCAGGGGCAGAGACAATGAGCAGTTCTTC
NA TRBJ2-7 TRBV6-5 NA CASSYGPEQYF TGTGCCAGCAGTTACGGGCCCGAGCAGTACTTC
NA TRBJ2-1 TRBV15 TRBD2 CATSRVAGRRDEQFF TGTGCCACCAGCAGAGTAGCGGGGCGCCGGGATGAGCAGTTCTTC
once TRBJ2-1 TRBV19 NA CASSPTRFDEQFF TGTGCCAGTAGTCCCACCCGTTTCGATGAGCAGTTCTTC
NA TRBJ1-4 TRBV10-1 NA CASSVGAVKEEKLFF TGCGCCAGCAGTGTAGGGGCGGTCAAGGAAGAAAAACTGTTTTTT
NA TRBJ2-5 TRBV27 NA CASSSGHSLQYQETQYF TGTGCCAGCAGTTCCGGACACTCACTCCAGTACCAAGAGACCCAGTACTTC
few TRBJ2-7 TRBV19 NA CASSPPLGHLSYEQYF TGTGCCAGTAGCCCACCCCTGGGACACCTCTCCTACGAGCAGTACTTC
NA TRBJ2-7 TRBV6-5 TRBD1 CASSFQGAPDDEQYF TGTGCCAGCTCCTTTCAGGGGGCGCCGGATGACGAGCAGTACTTC
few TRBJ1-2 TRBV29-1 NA CSVEAAWSNYGYTF TGCAGCGTTGAAGCGGCCTGGAGTAACTATGGCTACACCTTC
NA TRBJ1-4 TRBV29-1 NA CSVEPDDANEKLFF TGCAGCGTTGAGCCAGACGACGCTAATGAAAAACTGTTTTTT
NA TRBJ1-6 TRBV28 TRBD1 CASRRTGTSSPLHF TGTGCCAGCAGAAGGACAGGGACCAGTTCACCCCTCCACTTT
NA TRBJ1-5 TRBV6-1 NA CASSERGRGSNQPQHF TGTGCCAGCAGTGAACGGGGCAGGGGAAGCAATCAGCCCCAGCATTTT
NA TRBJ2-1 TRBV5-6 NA CASSNRAEYNEQFF TGTGCCAGCAGCAATCGCGCGGAGTACAATGAGCAGTTCTTC
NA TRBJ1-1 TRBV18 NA CASSPVPNTEAFF TGTGCCAGCTCCCCCGTACCGAACACTGAAGCTTTCTTT
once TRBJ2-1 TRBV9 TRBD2 CASSAAGLAGGNYNEQFF TGTGCCAGCAGCGCGGCAGGACTAGCGGGAGGGAACTACAATGAGCAGTTCTTC
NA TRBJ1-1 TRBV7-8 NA CASSPREGDTEAFF TGTGCCAGCAGCCCTAGGGAGGGGGACACTGAAGCTTTCTTT
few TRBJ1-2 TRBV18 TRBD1 CASSPQGQNYGYTF TGTGCCAGCTCACCACAGGGACAGAACTATGGCTACACCTTC
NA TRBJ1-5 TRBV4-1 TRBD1 CASSQGDRNNQPQHF TGCGCCAGCAGCCAGGGGGACAGAAACAATCAGCCCCAGCATTTT
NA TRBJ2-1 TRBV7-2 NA CASSLDPFPPSPFF TGTGCCAGCAGCTTAGATCCATTTCCCCCTAGCCCGTTCTTC
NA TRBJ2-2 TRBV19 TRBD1 CASRGTGETGELFF TGTGCCAGTAGGGGGACAGGCGAGACCGGGGAGCTGTTTTTT
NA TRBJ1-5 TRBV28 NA CASSSPVASNQPQHF TGTGCCAGCAGTTCACCGGTCGCTAGCAATCAGCCCCAACATTTT
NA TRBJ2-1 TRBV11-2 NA CASSPHNEQFF TGTGCCAGCAGCCCGCACAATGAGCAGTTCTTC
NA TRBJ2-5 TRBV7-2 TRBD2 CASSRRRGGPETQYF TGTGCCAGCAGCCGGCGGCGCGGGGGGCCTGAGACCCAGTACTTC
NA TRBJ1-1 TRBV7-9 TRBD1 CASSLGGQGSTEAFF TGTGCCAGCAGCTTAGGGGGACAGGGATCCACTGAAGCTTTCTTT
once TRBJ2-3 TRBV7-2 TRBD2 CASSATSGSATDTQYF TGTGCCAGCAGCGCGACTAGCGGGAGTGCCACAGATACGCAGTATTTT
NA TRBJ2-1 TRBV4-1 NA CASSQRSSYNEQFF TGCGCCAGCAGCCAAAGGAGCTCCTACAATGAGCAGTTCTTC
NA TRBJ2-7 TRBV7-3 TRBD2 CASSPGLAGDEQYF TGTGCCAGCAGTCCGGGACTAGCGGGAGACGAGCAGTACTTC
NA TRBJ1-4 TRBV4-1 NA CASSRTEKLFF TGCGCCAGCAGCCGCACAGAAAAACTGTTTTTT
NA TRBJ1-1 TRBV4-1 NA CASSHIQTNTEAFF TGCGCCAGCAGCCACATACAAACGAACACTGAAGCTTTCTTT
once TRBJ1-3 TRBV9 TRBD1 CASSTSTGGAGNTIYF TGTGCCAGCAGCACCTCGACAGGGGGGGCTGGAAACACCATATATTTT
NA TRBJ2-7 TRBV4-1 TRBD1 CASSQPRQGAYEQYF TGCGCCAGCAGCCAACCCCGACAGGGGGCCTACGAGCAGTACTTC
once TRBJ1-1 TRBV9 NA CASTAGLGDTEAFF TGTGCCAGCACCGCAGGGCTCGGGGACACTGAAGCTTTCTTT
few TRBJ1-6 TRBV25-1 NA CASTRGGDNSPLHF TGTGCCAGCACAAGGGGCGGGGATAATTCACCCCTCCACTTT
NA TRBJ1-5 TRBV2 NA CASESQEGTGKPQHF TGTGCCAGCGAATCCCAAGAGGGGACCGGGAAGCCCCAGCATTTT
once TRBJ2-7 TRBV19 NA CASSIDSRYEQYF TGTGCCAGTAGTATCGACAGCCGCTACGAGCAGTACTTC
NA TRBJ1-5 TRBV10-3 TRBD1 CAISQEGGAGPQHF TGTGCCATCAGTCAAGAAGGGGGCGCGGGGCCCCAGCATTTT
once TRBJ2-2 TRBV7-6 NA CASSLTGGTFTGELFF TGTGCCAGCAGCTTAACGGGGGGCACGTTCACCGGGGAGCTGTTTTTT
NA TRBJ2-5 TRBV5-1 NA CASSERPMAQQETQYF TGCGCCAGCAGCGAGAGACCGATGGCCCAACAAGAGACCCAGTACTTC